Shown below are 26 T cell receptor beta chains from a single sample sequenced in a study of Graves' ophthalmopathy and Graves' hyperthyroidism. RNA transcripts provided the template for amplifying TCR beta CDR3 regions. First-round RT-PCR employed HTBI primers, with a second-round multiplex PCR after it. TCRdb independently ran MiXCR on the multiplex PCR reads; one entry per CDR3 protein. Of roughly 480,000 distinct CDR3 sequences in the sample, about an eighth were seen once. Sequencing was carried out using blood. Receptors were obtained from a woman in her twenties or thirties with Graves' ophthalmopathy.

This clonotype was seen ten or more times. DNA for the CDR3: TGTGCTAGTGGCCTACAACCACTAGCGGGAGGGCCTTTAGAGACCTACGAGCAGTACTTC. This translates into CASGLQPLAGGPLETYEQYF. V usage is TRBV12-5 and J usage is TRBJ2-7; 13 positions agree with TRBD2. The CDR3 totals 20 residues. Germline V lookup: CDR1 LGHNT, CDR2 FRNRAP. The J segment lost 2 bases and the V segment lost 6 bases, leaving 19 bases of the junction unmatched.

This clonotype was seen many times. The rearrangement uses TRBV28 and TRBJ2-5, with TRBD2 matching 8 bases. The ends lost 4 bases at V and 4 bases at J; junction bases unmatched: 5. The germline V gene encodes CDR1 MDHEN and CDR2 SYDVKM. CDR3 length: 14 amino acids. The CDR3 nucleotides read TGTGCCAGCAGTTCGGGGGGGGCCCGAGAGACCCAGTACTTC. Its protein is CASSSGGARETQYF.

This clonotype was found many times. The chain couples TRBV27 to TRBJ2-7; D is perhaps TRBD2 (5 bases). This CDR3 comprises 11 residues. CDR1 is MNHEY and CDR2 is SMNVEV in the germline V gene (reference sequence). Trimming shortened V by 7 bases and J by 6 bases, and 10 bases separated the two germline ends. The CDR3: CASTHGGEQYF. The CDR3 coding sequence is TGTGCCAGCACACACGGAGGCGAGCAGTACTTC.

This clonotype showed up many times. The chain is built from TRBV28 and TRBJ1-5; the D gene is possibly TRBD1 (6 bases). This CDR3 contains 14 residues. The V end was cut by 6 bases, the J end by 3 bases, with 12 bases between. Germline V gene sequence: CDR1 MDHEN, CDR2 SYDVKM. CDR3 in DNA: TGTGCCAGCAGCCGGGACACGTCCAATCAGCCCCAGCATTTT. Translated, it gives CASSRDTSNQPQHF.

This clonotype was seen many times. The DNA for the CDR3 is TGTGCCAGCAGTGGCGGGACACCCAGTGAGACCCAGTACTTC. Its protein is CASSGGTPSETQYF. The V call is TRBV6-1, the J call TRBJ2-5; tentatively, D is TRBD1 or TRBD2 (6 bases each). The CDR3 has 14 residues. Trimming took off 4 bases at V and 5 bases at J, with 14 bases between the two ends. Germline CDR1 and CDR2: MNHNS and SASEGT.

This clonotype was recorded a few times. The rearrangement links TRBV10-3 to TRBJ2-2; a possible D gene is TRBD2 (5 bases). Germline V lookup: CDR1 ENHRY, CDR2 SYGVKD. The CDR3 covers 17 residues. The V end lost 3 bases, the J end lost 6 bases, and 20 bases lay between the germline ends. CDR3 nucleotides: TGTGCCATCAGTGAAATGGATAGAGGGCGGTCGCCCGGGGAGCTGTTTTTT. This gives the protein CAISEMDRGRSPGELFF.

Turning to this clonotype: A clone one base away is much larger, so this may be a read error. The V call is TRBV28, the J call TRBJ1-1, with unresolved D. Germline V gene lookup returns CDR1 MDHEN and CDR2 SYDVKM. The CDR3 length is 15 residues. The CDR3 DNA sequence: TGTGCCAGCAGCCAACCCGGACTTAGGAACACTGAATCTTTCTTT. It specifies CASSQPGLRNTESFF.

This clonotype was seen repeatedly, ten times or more. V is TRBV4-2 and J is TRBJ1-6, with 8 bases that match TRBD1. V was pared by 0 bases and J by 9 bases, with 7 bases of the junction left unmatched. CDR1 and CDR2 (germline): LGHNA, YNFKEQ. CDR3 length equals 16 residues. The CDR3 DNA is TGTGCCAGCAGCCAAGAATTCGGACAGGGAGTTTCACCCCTCCACTTT. This translates into CASSQEFGQGVSPLHF.

In the case of this clonotype: Here the CDR3 omits its conserved ending phenylalanine or tryptophan, so a read error is the likely source. The V call is TRBV12-3 or TRBV12-4, the J call TRBJ1-1, with D unclear. The V end lost 6 bases, the J end lost 1 base, and 9 bases lay between the germline ends. The CDR3 loop spans 13 amino acids. The CDR3 loop reads CASRDIGNTEAFD. The CDR3 bases are TGTGCCAGCAGAGATATAGGGAACACTGAAGCTTTCGAT.

This clonotype was picked up many times. V is TRBV6-1 and J is TRBJ1-1, with 7 bases lining up with TRBD1. The CDR3 is 18 residues long. The V gene's germline CDR1 is MNHNS and CDR2 SASEGT. After removal of 8 bases from V and 0 bases from J, the junction contained 18 bases not matched to a gene. The CDR3 DNA sequence: TGTGCCAGCGTGAGTAGAACAGGGGCACAACCGTTGAACACTGAAGCTTTCTTT. This translates into CASVSRTGAQPLNTEAFF.

This clonotype was counted between two and nine times. The rearrangement joins TRBV4-1 to TRBJ2-5; 8 nucleotides match TRBD2. Looked up from germline, CDR1 is MGHRA and CDR2 is YSYEKL. The ends lost 1 base at V and 7 bases at J; junction bases unmatched: 2. The CDR3 consists of 13 residues. CDR3 DNA: TGCGCCAGCAGCCAAGCGGGAGGGCCGACCCAGTACTTC. Translating gives CASSQAGGPTQYF.

In this sample, this clonotype turned up many times. The chain joins TRBV7-9 to TRBJ2-5; D is ambiguous. Trimming left V 5 bases short and J 0 bases short, with 7 bases between. The germline V gene encodes CDR1 SEHNR and CDR2 FQNEAQ (reference sequence). The CDR3 sequence is 13 residues long. CDR3 sequence (DNA): TGTGCCAGCAGCCCCGACTACCAAGAGACCCAGTACTTC. Encoded protein: CASSPDYQETQYF.

About this clonotype: Given a much more abundant clone one base away, this may be a read error. The chain employs TRBV7-9 and TRBJ1-2, with D possibly matching TRBD1 (6 bases). In germline, CDR1 is SEHNR, CDR2 FQNEAQ (reference sequence). The CDR3 loop spans 15 amino acids. The CDR3, as DNA: TGTGCCAGCATCTTAGGCTGGACAGCTAACTATGGCTACACCTTC. Encoded protein: CASILGWTANYGYTF.

V and J are TRBV29-1 and TRBJ2-5; 8 positions agree with TRBD2. Germline V gives CDR1 SQVTM, CDR2 ANQGSEA. V was clipped by 1 base and J by 2 bases; unmatched bases: 3. The CDR3 consists of 14 residues. CDR3 DNA sequence: TGCAGCGTTGAAGGGTTAGCGGGACAAGAGACCCAGTACTTC. Its protein is CSVEGLAGQETQYF. Combining the CDR3 with reference TRBV29-1 and TRBJ2-5 gives the whole variable domain SAVISQKPSRDICQRGTSLTIQCQVDSQVTMMFWYRQQPGQSLTLIATANQGSEATYESGFVIDKFPISRPNLTFSTLTVSNMSPEDSSIYLCSVEGLAGQETQYFGPGTRLLVL.

J is TRBJ2-5 and V is TRBV12-3 or TRBV12-4; perhaps D is TRBD1 or TRBD2 (5 bases each). V was trimmed by 7 bases and J by 3 bases, leaving 12 bases between them. There are 13 residues in the CDR3. The CDR3 nucleotides are TGTGCCAGCAATGCCGGGACCAAAGAGACCCAGTACTTC. It codes for CASNAGTKETQYF.

This clonotype was recorded a few times. This chain links TRBV20-1 with TRBJ1-2, with 10 bases fitting TRBD1. V trimming: 5 bases; J trimming: 4 bases; junction bases outside the gene matches: 4. In germline, CDR1 is DFQATT, CDR2 SNEGSKA (reference sequence). The CDR3 contains 13 residues. The CDR3 protein is CSAPTGGRYGYTF. The CDR3 DNA reads TGCAGTGCTCCGACAGGGGGCCGCTATGGCTACACCTTC.

The rearrangement uses TRBV30 and TRBJ1-1; D is undetermined. The ends were cut back, 4 bases at V and 6 bases at J, with 15 bases in the middle. The CDR3 is 13 amino acids. The germline gives CDR1 GTSNPN, CDR2 SVGIG (reference sequence). The CDR3, as DNA: TGTGCCTGGAAGCCCGACGGAGCCTCTGAAGCTTTCTTT. Its protein product is CAWKPDGASEAFF.

This clonotype was seen ten or more times. The V call is TRBV12-3 or TRBV12-4, the J call TRBJ1-1; D ambiguous. Trimming pared 5 bases from V and 7 bases from J, leaving 17 bases between. The CDR3 runs 14 residues. The CDR3 DNA reads TGTGCCAGCAGTCCCTCCGGCGAACGGGGTGAAGCTTTCTTT. This codes for CASSPSGERGEAFF.

This clonotype was observed at least ten times. This rearrangement joins TRBV2 to TRBJ1-5; D is possibly TRBD1 (5 bases). Trimming stripped 6 bases from V and 9 bases from J, with 18 bases between. The CDR3 contains 14 residues. Looked up from germline, CDR1 is SNHLY and CDR2 is FYNNEI. As DNA, the CDR3 is TGTGCCAGCAGCGTCGGACATTCAGCCAGGCCCCAGCATTTT. Its protein is CASSVGHSARPQHF.

The rearrangement uses TRBV6-1 and TRBJ2-5; D uncertain. Trimming pared 5 bases from V and 5 bases from J, leaving 18 bases between. Germline V gives CDR1 MNHNS, CDR2 SASEGT. The CDR3 contains 15 residues. The DNA for the CDR3 is TGTGCCAGCAGTAATGAACGTTTTTTGAGGGAGACCCAGTACTTC. Its translation is CASSNERFLRETQYF.

This clonotype was counted many times. This chain links TRBV20-1 with TRBJ2-5; no reliable D call. Germline V gene data show CDR1 as DFQATT and CDR2 as SNEGSKA (reference sequence). The CDR3 covers 11 residues. Trimming removed 6 bases from V and 1 base from J, with 6 bases in between. In DNA form, the CDR3 reads TGCAGTGCCGTCCTCCAAGAGACCCAGTACTTC. Residues: CSAVLQETQYF.

This clonotype has ten or more counts. V is TRBV7-9 and J is TRBJ2-7; 8 nucleotides align to TRBD1. This CDR3 has 15 amino acids. Germline V gene data show CDR1 as SEHNR and CDR2 as FQNEAQ (reference sequence). V lost 2 bases, J lost 4 bases, and 7 bases stayed unmatched. The CDR3 DNA reads as TGTGCCAGCAGCTTAAAAGGGACAGGAAGGTACGAGCAGTACTTC. Translation: CASSLKGTGRYEQYF.

In its sample, this clonotype was seen many times. This chain connects TRBV2 to TRBJ2-7; D is perhaps TRBD2 (5 bases). Germline CDR1 SNHLY, CDR2 FYNNEI. V was trimmed by 10 bases and J by 3 bases, leaving 16 bases between them. The CDR3 consists of 13 residues. This CDR3 reads CATLRAVNYEQYF. In nucleotides, the CDR3 is TGTGCCACTCTCCGAGCGGTTAACTACGAGCAGTACTTC.

This clonotype was seen ten or more times. The genes are TRBV20-1 and TRBJ1-5; unclear D gene. Looked up from germline, CDR1 is DFQATT and CDR2 is SNEGSKA (reference sequence). The V end was cut by 4 bases, the J end by 5 bases, with 15 bases between. This CDR3 comprises 14 residues. The CDR3 here is CSANEWAGDQPQHF. DNA for the CDR3: TGCAGTGCTAATGAATGGGCAGGCGATCAGCCCCAGCATTTT.

The chain carries TRBV9 and TRBJ1-1; no clear D gene. Germline V gene data show CDR1 as SGDLS and CDR2 as YYNGEE. This CDR3 region has 14 residues. V gave up 0 bases and J gave up 0 bases, with 6 bases separating them. Here the CDR3 DNA reads TGTGCCAGCAGCGTAGTTCCCCTGAACACTGAAGCTTTCTTT. Residues: CASSVVPLNTEAFF.

This clonotype was seen many times. This rearrangement joins TRBV12-3 or TRBV12-4 to TRBJ1-1, with D tentatively TRBD1 (5 bases). V dropped 6 bases and J dropped 3 bases, with 11 bases sitting between them. The CDR3 contains 13 residues. CDR3 in amino acids: CASRGDGDTEAFF. The CDR3 DNA is TGTGCCAGCAGAGGGGACGGGGACACTGAAGCTTTCTTT.